The source of this T cell receptor (beta chain) is a study of CD8 T cells in ankylosing spondylitis. Study-level points and caveats: Disease-linked clones reportedly concentrated significantly in matched ankylosing spondylitis synovial fluid. About 8 highly homologous variants made up a TCR beta motif, and this motif appeared characteristic of ankylosing spondylitis blood.

The CDR3 is 13 residues long. Trimming took 6 bases from V and 1 from J, leaving 7 bases between them. In this sample, this clonotype turned up a few times. Its antigen is currently unknown. Quantitative 5'-RACE with molecular barcodes generated TCR beta libraries. TCRdb fed the 5' RACE reads into MiXCR, producing one record per CDR3 protein. The sample has approximately 350,000 distinct CDR3 sequences; 14% to 15% are singletons. This sequence was found in a male donor with ankylosing spondylitis or in good health (not recorded which). This chain uses TRBV12-3 or TRBV12-4 with TRBJ2-1; tentatively, D is TRBD2 (5 bases). Sequenced material: blood, either unsorted or a sorted T cell fraction (not recorded which). The CDR3 reads CASRRVSYNEQFF. The CDR3 DNA reads as TGTGCCAGCAGGAGGGTTTCCTACAATGAGCAGTTCTTC.